The present T cell receptor beta chain was sequenced within a study of T cell responses to AZD1222 COVID-19 vaccine listed by TCRdb under 2021. Study-level background: Because spike-specific TCR depth and breadth did not differ between the two schedules, AZD1222 recipients who got a second dose at roughly 4 weeks were pooled with those who got a second dose at roughly 12 weeks. TCR sequencing was performed for some 250 trial participants, of whom about 200 were given two doses of AZD1222 and 26 were given two doses of MenACWY control vaccine. Trial participants were enrolled by age into subgroups of 18-55, 56-69 and 70-plus years, and around 150, 28 and 57 TCR-sequenced participants, respectively, were included in these subgroups. Study-level results and caveats: A significant rise in spike-specific TCR breadth and depth was observed after two AZD1222 doses relative to day 0 and relative to MenACWY recipients. Reportedly, close to half of the unique spike-specific TCRs recognized epitopes lying outside the regions that are mutated in the B.1.351 and B.1.1.7 variants. In the small 56-69-year group, the increase in depth fell short of significance, most likely because of low power. Participants were mostly white British, with more females than males. The authors suggested clonal diversity may have been underestimated. Vaccine-associated CD4 TCRs spanned the whole spike protein, with dominant responses in regions 160-218 and 743-854. Because no day 14 peak-response samples were available, the repertoires could be characterized only after the peak T cell response. Only five or six AZD1222 recipients were SARS-CoV-2 seropositive at baseline, limiting conclusions about previously exposed vaccinees.

Notes on this clone: Its antigen remains unidentified. Per-nucleotide qualities are absent, and no much larger clonotype sits a single base away.

V has 2 bases trimmed and J has 0 bases trimmed; junction bases matching no gene number 5. In the germline V gene, CDR1 corresponds to MGHRA and CDR2 to YSYEKL. The cysteine opens and the phenylalanine closes a CDR3 of 16 amino acids. Only CDR3 DNA remains: 48 bases, in frame from the first base. The CDR3 regions of human TCRbeta chains were analyzed by immunosequencing. In the source study's methods: Repertoire TCRs were checked for matches against a reference library of SARS-CoV-2-specific TCRs that had been generated using the MIRA antigen-specificity platform. Breadth meant the fraction of unique TCRs that were SARS-CoV-2-associated, whereas depth meant the fraction of total T cells that were SARS-CoV-2-associated. Each spike-specific TCR was assigned to its reactive spike region and to a CD4 or CD8 class using the MIRA data. Log10-transformed breadth and depth values were compared by one-way ANOVA with Sidak's multiple comparisons tests. Here the immuneACCESS table is served through TCRdb, limited to in-frame sequences with V and J called. Missing clones are a known gap in these copies; in checked studies unresolved V genes cover under half, and the rest lacks a known reason. Clone size and V and J calls were adopted from that table, with D and trimming inferred from the DNA. The sample table lists 130,000 or so clones, approximately 94% of them with a count of one. The ten top clones hold over 6.5% of the sample.

Taken with the paper, the label for time point translates to: baseline before first vaccination. Samples from vaccinated people were obtained from the UK trials COV001 and COV002, which included a single-blind randomized controlled phase 2/3 trial of AZD1222 (ChAdOx1 nCoV-19) in healthy adults. For TCRbeta chain sequencing, PBMC samples were collected from trial participants at day 0 and at day 28 after the second dose. This material consisted of peripheral blood, taken on day 0 of AZD1222 vaccination. Rearrangement joined TRBV4-1 to TRBJ2-7, and 9 junctional nucleotides match TRBD2. This TCR came from an adult in good health. The CDR3 reads CASSQISGSYSYEQYF. The nucleotide sequence reads as follows: TGCGCCAGCAGCCAAATTAGCGGGAGCTACTCCTACGAGCAGTACTTC.